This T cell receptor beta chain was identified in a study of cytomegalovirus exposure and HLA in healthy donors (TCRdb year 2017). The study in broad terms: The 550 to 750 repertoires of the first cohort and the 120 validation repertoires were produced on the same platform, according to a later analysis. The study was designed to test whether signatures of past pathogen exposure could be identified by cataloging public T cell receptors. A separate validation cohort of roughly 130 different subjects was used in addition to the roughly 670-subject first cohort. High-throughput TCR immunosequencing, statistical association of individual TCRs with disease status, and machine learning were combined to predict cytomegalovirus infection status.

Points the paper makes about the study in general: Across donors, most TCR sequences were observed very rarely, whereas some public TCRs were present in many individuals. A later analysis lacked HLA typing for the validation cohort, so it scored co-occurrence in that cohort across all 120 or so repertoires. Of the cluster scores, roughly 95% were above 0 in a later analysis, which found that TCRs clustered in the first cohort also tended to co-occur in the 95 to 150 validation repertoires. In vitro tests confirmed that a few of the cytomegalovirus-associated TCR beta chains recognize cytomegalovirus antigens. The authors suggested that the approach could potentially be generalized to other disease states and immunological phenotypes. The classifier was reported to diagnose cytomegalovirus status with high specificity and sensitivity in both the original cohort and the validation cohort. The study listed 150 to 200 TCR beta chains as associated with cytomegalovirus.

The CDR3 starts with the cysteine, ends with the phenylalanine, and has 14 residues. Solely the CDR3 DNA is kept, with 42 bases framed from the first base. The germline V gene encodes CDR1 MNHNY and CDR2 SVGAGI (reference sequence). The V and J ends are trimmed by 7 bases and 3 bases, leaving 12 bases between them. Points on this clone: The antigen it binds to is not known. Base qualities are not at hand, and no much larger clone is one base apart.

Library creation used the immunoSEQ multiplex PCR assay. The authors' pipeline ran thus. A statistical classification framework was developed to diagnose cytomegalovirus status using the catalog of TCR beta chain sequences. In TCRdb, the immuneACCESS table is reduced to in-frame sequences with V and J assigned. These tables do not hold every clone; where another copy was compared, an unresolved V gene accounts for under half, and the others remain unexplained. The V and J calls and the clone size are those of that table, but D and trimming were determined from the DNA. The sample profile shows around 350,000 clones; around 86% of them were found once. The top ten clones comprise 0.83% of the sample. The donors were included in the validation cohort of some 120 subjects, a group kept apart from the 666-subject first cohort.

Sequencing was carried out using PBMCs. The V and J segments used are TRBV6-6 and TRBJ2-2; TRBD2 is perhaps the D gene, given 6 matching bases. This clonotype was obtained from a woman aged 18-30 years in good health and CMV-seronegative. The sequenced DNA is TGTGCCAGCACCCTGGGACTTCACACCGGGGAGCTGTTTTTT. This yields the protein CASTLGLHTGELFF.